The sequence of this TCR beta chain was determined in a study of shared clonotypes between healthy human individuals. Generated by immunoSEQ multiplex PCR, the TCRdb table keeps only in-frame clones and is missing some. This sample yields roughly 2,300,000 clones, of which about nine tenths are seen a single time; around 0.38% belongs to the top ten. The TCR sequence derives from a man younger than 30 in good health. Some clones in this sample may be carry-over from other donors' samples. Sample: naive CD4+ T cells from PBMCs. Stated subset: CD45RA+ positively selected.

CDR3 nucleotide sequence: TGTGCCAGCAGCCCCCCAAAGGGGGGGGGCTTCGGGATTACCTACGAGCAGTACTTC. This codes for CASSPPKGGGFGITYEQYF. This chain joins TRBV7-2 and TRBJ2-7; D is possibly TRBD2 (7 bases). The CDR3 totals 19 residues. From germline, CDR1 is SGHTA and CDR2 FQGNSA. The germline V and J ends were trimmed by 5 bases and 2 bases, with 28 bases remaining between them.